Sequencing of this T cell receptor (beta chain) was carried out in a study of cytomegalovirus exposure and HLA in healthy donors. Study background: When fewer than 500 donors were genotyped, about 80% of them were found to fall in the Caucasian-associated ancestry cluster.

Study-level findings and limits: Reportedly, HLA-A and HLA-B alleles of most subjects were accurately predicted from TCR beta. Rare sequences made up most TCRs, while some public TCRs were found in many donors. Judged likely to be a sequencing artifact was a cluster of highly shared sequence variants.

It was with 60 Vbeta and 13 Jbeta primers that the PCR ran. Repertoires were generated with immunoSEQ multiplex PCR, while TCRdb's copy carries only in-frame clones and drops some. There are roughly 200,000 clones in the sample; around 80% occur only once, and more than 3.5% lies in the top ten. Germline CDR1 is SGHAT and CDR2 is FQNNGV. V was shortened by 3 bases and J by 4 bases, with 9 bases between the two germline ends. The CDR3 covers 13 residues. Points on this clone: What it binds is unknown.

This clonotype originated in a woman aged 55-75 years in good health and CMV-seropositive. The sequenced sample was PBMCs. The chain couples TRBV11-2 to TRBJ1-2; TRBD1 is a possible D gene (5 bases). CDR3 sequence: CASSLDIAYGYTF. Here the CDR3 DNA reads TGTGCCAGCAGCTTGGACATCGCCTATGGCTACACCTTC.